These T cell receptor beta chains were read from a single sample in a study of shared clonotypes between healthy human individuals. The data were produced by immunoSEQ multiplex PCR, yet TCRdb's version contains in-frame clones alone and is incomplete. The sample holds some 2.3 million clones, 80% to 95% seen once. Sequencing used naive CD4+ T cells from PBMCs. Source of these receptors: a man in his late teens or twenties in good health. Some clones in this sample may be carry-over from other donors' samples. CDR3s include the opening cysteine and the closing phenylalanine or tryptophan. The D gene is left open where the match is weak. A clone size is listed for some rows: how often the clone was seen (once, few, many), or a class if it is expanded.

len	v_gene	d_gene	abundance	j_gene	CDR3aa	CDR3nt
15	TRBV9	NA	NA	TRBJ1-1	CASSAMGGGNTEAFF	TGTGCCAGCAGCGCAATGGGGGGAGGGAACACTGAAGCTTTCTTT
13	TRBV10-2	NA	once	TRBJ2-2	CASRRAGTGELFF	TGCGCCAGCAGGCGGGCTGGCACCGGGGAGCTGTTTTTT
13	TRBV28	NA	NA	TRBJ1-2	CASSRTNPRGYTF	TGTGCCAGCAGTCGGACCAACCCCAGGGGCTACACCTTC
14	TRBV28	NA	NA	TRBJ1-2	CASSLGQGLYGYTF	TGTGCCAGCAGTTTAGGGCAGGGCCTCTATGGCTACACCTTC
12	TRBV2	NA	few	TRBJ1-4	CASSEMIEKLFF	TGTGCCAGCAGTGAAATGATTGAAAAACTGTTTTTT
16	TRBV4-3	TRBD1	NA	TRBJ1-2	CASSQDWRGQRYGYTF	TGCGCCAGCAGCCAAGATTGGAGGGGACAGCGCTATGGCTACACCTTC
16	TRBV6-1	TRBD1	few	TRBJ1-2	CASSAQGVGPLYGYTF	TGTGCCAGCAGTGCCCAGGGGGTGGGCCCACTTTATGGCTACACCTTC
14	TRBV7-2	TRBD2	NA	TRBJ2-1	CASSSSGGNNEQFF	TGTGCCAGCAGCTCTAGCGGGGGGAACAATGAGCAGTTCTTC
15	TRBV6-5	NA	NA	TRBJ2-2	CASSYRGSSTGELFF	TGTGCCAGCAGCTACCGTGGCAGCTCAACCGGGGAGCTGTTTTTT
15	TRBV5-1	TRBD1	NA	TRBJ2-5	CASSLAGGGQETQYF	TGCGCCAGCAGCTTGGCAGGGGGCGGGCAGGAGACCCAGTACTTC
15	TRBV6-5	NA	NA	TRBJ2-7	CASSYSRVSSYEQYF	TGTGCCAGCAGTTACTCTCGGGTCTCCTCCTACGAGCAGTACTTC
14	TRBV13	TRBD2	NA	TRBJ2-7	CASSPSGSPNEQYF	TGTGCCAGCAGCCCTAGCGGGAGTCCCAACGAGCAGTACTTC
11	TRBV20-1	NA	few	TRBJ1-2	CSGQGSGGYTF	TGCAGTGGGCAGGGTTCAGGCGGCTACACCTTC
14	TRBV6-6	TRBD1	NA	TRBJ2-2	CASRRQGATGELFF	TGTGCCAGCAGAAGACAGGGGGCCACCGGGGAGCTGTTTTTT
19	TRBV5-8	TRBD1	NA	TRBJ1-5	CASSPTVPGQGTVNQPQHF	TGTGCCAGCAGCCCAACCGTCCCGGGACAGGGAACGGTCAATCAGCCCCAGCATTTT